This entry features one T cell receptor (beta chain) sequence. This specimen includes other DNA sequences encoding the same CDR3. The data derive from a study of blood T cell repertoires in COVID-19. Whole-study context: Acute and convalescent COVID-19 samples came from the United States, Italy and Spain. T cells, B-cell-depleted T cells, or PBMCs provided the cDNA or gDNA that served as material.

Authors' processing steps: Amplification of reference gene primers provided the estimated nucleated cell counts. This table comes from immunoSEQ multiplex PCR, and its TCRdb copy is limited to in-frame clones, with some not included. V and J calls and clone size are as listed in that table; D and trimming were resolved from the DNA. Of under 65,000 clones in the sample, approximately 86% were seen once. CDR3 size: 14 residues. From germline, CDR1 is KGHSH and CDR2 LQKENI. Trimming left V 3 bases short and J 2 bases short, with 7 bases between. The J gene is TRBJ2-2, the V gene TRBV18; tentative D call: TRBD2 (6 bases). The sample comprised peripheral blood. The receptor comes from a man aged 55 to 70 with acute or convalescent COVID-19. The chain's CDR3 is CASSPGTNTGELFF. CDR3 coding DNA: TGTGCCAGCTCACCCGGGACTAACACCGGGGAGCTGTTTTTT.